One sample yielded the 27 T cell receptor beta chains listed below, sequenced in a study of CD8+ T cells in alopecia areata (dated by TCRdb to about 2018). What this sample's time point label stands for: about 25 weeks on oral tofacitinib. The meaning of the sample's treatment or condition label: oral pan-JAK inhibitor, 5-10 mg twice daily. The library was made by the immunoSEQ multiplex PCR assay. For TCR sequencing, RNA was extracted from every sample and reverse transcribed into cDNA to serve as template. TCRdb holds this immuneACCESS table with in-frame rearrangements only. Some clones are missing; in checked studies, unresolved V genes explain under half, and the rest has no known cause. For this sample there are around 100,000 clones; around three fifths appear just once. Approximately 12% of the sample lies in the top ten. The input for sequencing was CD8+ T cells sorted from blood, taken at week 24, from a patient treated with tofacitinib. Receptors originate from a human donor with alopecia areata.

V gene TRBV5-4 combines with J gene TRBJ1-6; 11 bases are shared with TRBD1. The CDR3 contains 15 residues. CDR1 is SGHNT and CDR2 is YYREEE in the germline V gene (reference sequence). J gave up 6 bases and V 4 bases, and 3 bases lay outside the gene matches. CDR3 DNA sequence: TGTGCCAGCAGCCCTGGACAGGGGGCTAATTCACCCCTCCACTTT. This gives the protein CASSPGQGANSPLHF.

The chain has TRBV6-6 and TRBJ1-4; 9 positions match TRBD1. CDR1 is MNHNY, CDR2 SVGAGI, per germline (reference sequence). V shed 5 bases and J 3 bases; nucleotides not matched to a gene: 7. The CDR3 spans 16 residues. The CDR3 sequence is CASSLGTGWSNEKLFF. The DNA for the CDR3 is TGTGCCAGCAGTCTAGGGACAGGGTGGTCTAATGAAAAACTGTTTTTT.

The rearrangement uses TRBV4-3 and TRBJ1-1; D remains ambiguous. The length of the CDR3 is 13 residues. The germline V gene encodes CDR1 LGHNA and CDR2 YSLEER. V was clipped by 4 bases and J by 5 bases, with 11 bases between them. The DNA of the CDR3 is TGCGCCAGCAGCCGCCTGGACGGAACTGAAGCTTTCTTT. It translates to CASSRLDGTEAFF.

This chain connects TRBV2 to TRBJ1-6, with D possibly being TRBD1 (5 bases). CDR1 and CDR2 (germline): SNHLY, FYNNEI. This CDR3 has 20 residues. Deletions cut 4 bases from V and 3 bases from J, with 25 bases between. The CDR3 nucleotides are TGTGCCAGCAGTGCTGCGAGGGGCGAAGCTATAAAAAACTATAATTCACCCCTCCACTTT. It is translated as CASSAARGEAIKNYNSPLHF.

The V call is TRBV7-6, the J call TRBJ2-7; 9 nucleotides agree with TRBD2. The CDR3 sequence is 15 residues long. Germline V gene lookup returns CDR1 SGHVS and CDR2 FNYEAQ. Trimming cost V 5 bases and J 3 bases; bases outside gene matches: 8. DNA of the CDR3: TGTGCCAGCAGCCCCTCAGCGGGGGGCGACTACGAGCAGTACTTC. Its protein product is CASSPSAGGDYEQYF.

The chain links TRBV4-1 to TRBJ2-1; D may correspond to TRBD1 or TRBD2 (5 bases each). This CDR3 is built from 13 residues. From germline, CDR1 is MGHRA and CDR2 YSYEKL. V was pared by 6 bases and J by 7 bases, with 13 bases between. DNA of the CDR3: TGCGCCAGCAGTCCCGGGACCCTAAATGAGCAGTTCTTC. Its protein is CASSPGTLNEQFF.

The sample holds a few counts of this clone. The gene calls are TRBV25-1 and TRBJ1-2; TRBD1 is a possible D gene (6 bases). CDR1 and CDR2 from the germline V gene are MGHDK and SYGVNS. The V gene lost 5 bases and the J gene lost 3 bases, with 16 bases spanning the gap. This CDR3 is 15 amino acids long. The CDR3 coding sequence is TGTGCCAGCAGTCCCCAGGGGTTGAGCTACTATGGCTACACCTTC. This codes for CASSPQGLSYYGYTF.

This clone has only a few counts. This chain joins TRBV13 and TRBJ2-3, with TRBD2 matching 11 bases. Per germline, CDR1 PRHDT and CDR2 FYEKMQ (reference sequence). V shed 5 bases and J 5 bases; nucleotides not matched to a gene: 12. The CDR3 sequence is 17 residues long. The CDR3 coding sequence is TGTGCCAGCAGCCTTAGCGGGGGGGCCCCCCGGGGAGATACGCAGTATTTT. Amino acid sequence: CASSLSGGAPRGDTQYF.

Only one count was recorded for this clone. This chain uses TRBV7-2 with TRBJ1-2; possible D gene TRBD1, 5 bases. Per germline, CDR1 SGHTA and CDR2 FQGNSA. The ends were cut back, 4 bases at V and 8 bases at J, with 26 bases in the middle. This CDR3 is built from 17 residues. The CDR3 DNA is TGTGCCAGCAGCTCTAACCCTCCCGATGGGGGATCTCGGGGCTACACCTTC. This gives the protein CASSSNPPDGGSRGYTF.

The chain recombines TRBV6-5 with TRBJ2-3, with unresolved D. Trimming pared 0 bases from V and 2 bases from J, leaving 9 bases between. The CDR3 is 15 amino acids. CDR1 MNHEY and CDR2 SVGAGI come from the germline V gene. CDR3 sequence: CASSYSPEVTDTQYF. CDR3 DNA sequence: TGTGCCAGCAGTTACTCTCCAGAGGTCACAGATACGCAGTATTTT.

V usage is TRBV21-1 and J usage is TRBJ2-5; TRBD1 is the table's D call, not checked against the DNA. TRBV21-1 is deemed a pseudogene. The CDR3 has 13 amino acids. The CDR3 DNA is TGTGCCAGATCCGTGATCAGGGAAGAGACCCAGTACTTC. Amino acid sequence: CARSVIREETQYF.

The rearrangement links TRBV27 to TRBJ1-2; a weak D match, TRBD1 (5 bases). CDR3 length: 13 residues. Trimming removed 2 bases from V and 7 bases from J, with 11 bases in between. Per germline, CDR1 MNHEY and CDR2 SMNVEV (reference sequence). CDR3 coding DNA: TGTGCCAGCAGTTTACTTACAGGTTTTGGCTACACCTTC. It specifies CASSLLTGFGYTF.

This chain connects TRBV9 to TRBJ2-2; D gene unclear. The CDR3 runs to 13 residues. The germline V and J ends were trimmed by 3 bases and 6 bases, with 9 bases remaining between them. CDR1 and CDR2 (germline): SGDLS, YYNGEE. The CDR3 DNA sequence: TGTGCCAGCAGCGGGTCGTTGTCCGGGGAGCTGTTTTTT. Its protein is CASSGSLSGELFF.

The rearrangement joins TRBV15 to TRBJ2-2; D not resolved. There are 12 residues in the CDR3. Trimming pared 3 bases from V and 5 bases from J, leaving 4 bases between. The V gene's germline CDR1 is LNHNV and CDR2 YYDKDF (reference sequence). CDR3 loop: CATSSPTGELFF. CDR3 nucleotide sequence: TGTGCCACCAGCAGTCCTACCGGGGAGCTGTTTTTT.

The CDR3 sequence is CASSEGAEISGNTIYF. The CDR3 DNA reads as TGTGCCAGCAGTGAGGGCGCGGAGATCTCTGGAAACACCATATATTTT. This chain joins TRBV6-1 and TRBJ1-3; D is undetermined. V was shortened by 3 bases and J by 0 bases, with 12 bases between the two germline ends. The germline V gene has CDR1 MNHNS and CDR2 SASEGT. This CDR3 has 16 amino acids.

The genes are TRBV4-3 and TRBJ2-5, with 9 nucleotides matching TRBD1. The V segment lost 2 bases and the J segment 6 bases; nucleotides outside the gene matches: 4. This CDR3 is built from 14 residues. In germline, CDR1 is LGHNA, CDR2 YSLEER. CDR3 loop: CASSQRTGAKTQYF. The CDR3 region has the DNA TGCGCCAGCAGCCAAAGGACAGGGGCAAAGACCCAGTACTTC.

The chain couples TRBV29-1 to TRBJ2-7; D not certain. The CDR3 extends over 13 amino acids. The V and J ends lost 0 bases and 3 bases respectively, with 9 bases between them. CDR1 SQVTM and CDR2 ANQGSEA come from the germline V gene. The CDR3 DNA follows: TGCAGCGTTGAAGAGAGTGGGATCTACGAGCAGTACTTC. Its protein is CSVEESGIYEQYF.

J is TRBJ2-2 and V is TRBV25-1, with D possibly being TRBD2 (6 bases). Germline CDR1 and CDR2: MGHDK and SYGVNS. The V end lost 3 bases, the J end lost 3 bases, and 20 bases lay between the germline ends. The CDR3 totals 18 residues. CDR3 amino acids: CASSEEVGWDLYTGELFF. The CDR3 nucleotides read TGTGCCAGCAGTGAGGAAGTAGGTTGGGACTTATACACCGGGGAGCTGTTTTTT.

A single count supports this clone. The chain joins TRBV13 to TRBJ1-4; D ambiguous. The CDR3 length is 15 residues. The germline V gene has CDR1 PRHDT and CDR2 FYEKMQ (reference sequence). Trimming left V 6 bases short and J 0 bases short, with 11 bases between. The CDR3: CASSVRTATNEKLFF. The CDR3 nucleotides are TGTGCCAGCAGTGTTCGAACCGCAACTAATGAAAAACTGTTTTTT.

The gene calls are TRBV15 and TRBJ2-6; D possibly corresponds to TRBD1 (6 bases). CDR1 and CDR2 from the germline V gene are LNHNV and YYDKDF (reference sequence). Trimming took 1 base from V and 0 from J, leaving 13 bases between them. The CDR3 spans 18 residues. The CDR3 sequence is CATSRGRTVFSGANVLTF. CDR3 coding DNA: TGTGCCACCAGCAGAGGGAGGACAGTGTTCTCTGGGGCCAACGTCCTGACTTTC.

V is TRBV4-3 and J is TRBJ2-7; TRBD1 agrees at 7 bases. J gave up 4 bases and V 0 bases, and 3 bases lay outside the gene matches. The CDR3 is 14 amino acids. Germline CDR1 is LGHNA and CDR2 is YSLEER. The CDR3 loop reads CASSQEETGYEQYF. CDR3 nucleotide sequence: TGCGCCAGCAGCCAAGAGGAGACAGGGTACGAGCAGTACTTC.

The chain couples TRBV4-3 to TRBJ1-5, with 7 nucleotides matching TRBD1. Trimming at V came to 3 bases and at J to 7 bases, leaving 9 bases not matched to a gene. This CDR3 is 15 amino acids long. Germline lookup yields CDR1 LGHNA and CDR2 YSLEER. The CDR3, as DNA: TGCGCCAGCAGCCACACTTACAGGGGCAGGCAGCCCCAGCATTTT. It specifies CASSHTYRGRQPQHF.

V is TRBV5-6 and J is TRBJ1-1, with D perhaps TRBD1 (5 bases). V was pared by 0 bases and J by 4 bases, with 10 bases between. Germline CDR1 SGHDT, CDR2 YYEEEE. The CDR3 length is 14 residues. This CDR3 is CASSLVGGTTEAFF. In DNA form, the CDR3 reads TGTGCCAGCAGCTTGGTTGGAGGGACCACTGAAGCTTTCTTT.

The CDR3 sequence is CASSEGGWAQYF. In DNA, the CDR3 is TGTGCCAGCAGTGAAGGGGGGTGGGCCCAGTACTTC. The chain recombines TRBV11-2 with TRBJ2-5; D possibly matches TRBD1 or TRBD2 (6 bases each). The V and J ends lost 6 bases and 9 bases respectively, with 14 bases between them. This CDR3 spans 12 amino acids. Germline values: CDR1 SGHAT, CDR2 FQNNGV.

The chain has TRBV7-3 and TRBJ2-1; no definite D call. Germline V gene data show CDR1 as SGHTA and CDR2 as FQGTGA. V gave up 2 bases and J gave up 7 bases, with 6 bases separating them. CDR3 length: 12 amino acids. The CDR3 protein is CASSLSGNEQFF. CDR3 nucleotides: TGTGCCAGCAGCTTATCTGGGAATGAGCAGTTCTTC.

The V gene is TRBV7-6, the J gene TRBJ2-7; D gene unclear. CDR3 length equals 14 residues. Germline V gene sequence: CDR1 SGHVS, CDR2 FNYEAQ. V was pared by 5 bases and J by 1 base, with 12 bases between. In DNA form, the CDR3 reads TGTGCCAGCAGCCTGGCGGTGGAATCCTACGAGCAGTACTTC. Its translation is CASSLAVESYEQYF.

This chain connects TRBV7-8 to TRBJ2-5; tentatively, D is TRBD2 (6 bases). V lost 1 base, J lost 1 base, and 16 bases lay in between. Germline lookup yields CDR1 SGHVS and CDR2 FQNEAQ. The length of the CDR3 is 17 residues. CDR3 bases: TGTGCCAGCAGCTTAGTTGTTGCGGGGACCTCCCAAGAGACCCAGTACTTC. Translation gives CASSLVVAGTSQETQYF.